The 26 T cell receptor beta chains listed next were all sequenced from one sample in a study of molecular identifiers for immune sequencing clone quantification. A single record per CDR3 protein comes from TCRdb applying MiXCR to the PCR reads. The repertoire includes 35,000 or so distinct CDR3 sequences, about 20% of them detected once, and approximately 1.2% sits in the top ten. Sequencing was carried out using naive CD8+ T cells from blood, with Jurkat cell RNA spiked in. This sample's subset: FACS-sorted CD8+CD4-CCR7+CD45RA+ naive T cells. These receptors all come from a human donor in good health. Some libraries in this study had Jurkat cell RNA spiked in.

This clonotype occurred many times. J is TRBJ1-1 and V is TRBV12-5; a weak D match, TRBD1 (5 bases). Germline V gene data show CDR1 as LGHNT and CDR2 as FRNRAP. Trimming took off 1 base at V and 1 base at J, with 7 bases between the two ends. The CDR3 covers 14 residues. CDR3 amino acids: CASGLGGTNTEAFF. As DNA, the CDR3 is TGTGCTAGTGGTTTGGGGGGGACGAACACTGAAGCTTTCTTT.

This clonotype was observed a few times. An end of the junction differs from the germline gene, which may be a read error. The chain has TRBV4-3 and TRBJ2-2; D is possibly TRBD1 or TRBD2 (5 bases each). This CDR3 contains 15 residues. The germline gives CDR1 LGHNA, CDR2 YSLEER. The CDR3 protein is CTSSQDARGPGELFF. CDR3 DNA sequence: TGCACCAGCAGCCAAGATGCTAGGGGACCCGGGGAGCTGTTTTTT.

This clonotype was seen at least ten times. One end of the junction varies from germline; a read error may be responsible. This sequence joins TRBV4-3 and TRBJ2-5; no clear D. Germline V gene sequence: CDR1 LGHNA, CDR2 YSLEER. The CDR3 is 14 residues long. The CDR3 DNA is TGCGCCAGCAGCCAAGATTTTATTACGCCGGAACCCCACTTC. This sequence encodes CASSQDFITPEPHF.

This clonotype was seen many times. J is TRBJ1-1 and V is TRBV7-9; D not resolved. Trimming left V 3 bases short and J 5 bases short, with 7 bases between. The CDR3 covers 12 residues. Germline lookup yields CDR1 SEHNR and CDR2 FQNEAQ (reference sequence). This chain's CDR3 is CASSFWGTEAFF. The CDR3 nucleotides read TGTGCCAGCAGCTTTTGGGGAACTGAAGCTTTCTTT.

In this sample, this clonotype turned up many times. CDR3 DNA sequence: TGTGCCAGCAATTCCCTAGGCGTTCGGGGTCAGGATGAGACCCAGTACTTC. Residues: CASNSLGVRGQDETQYF. This sequence joins TRBV7-6 and TRBJ2-5, with D possibly matching TRBD2 (5 bases). The length of the CDR3 is 17 residues. Trimming cost V 7 bases and J 5 bases, with 26 bases left between them. Germline lookup yields CDR1 SGHVS and CDR2 FNYEAQ.

Ten or more counts support this clonotype. The chain joins TRBV12-3 or TRBV12-4 to TRBJ2-3, with D perhaps matching TRBD1 (5 bases). V dropped 6 bases and J dropped 8 bases, with 18 bases sitting between them. This CDR3 has 14 residues. The CDR3 DNA follows: TGTGCCAGCAGCCCCCCCCAGGGTATGGGTACGCAGTATTTT. Its translation is CASSPPQGMGTQYF.

The sample holds many counts of this clonotype. The chain joins TRBV18 to TRBJ2-3; 7 nucleotides match TRBD1. The CDR3 extends over 16 amino acids. Germline V gives CDR1 KGHSH, CDR2 LQKENI. After removal of 3 bases from V and 4 bases from J, the junction contained 10 bases not matched to a gene. CDR3 residues: CASSPPEGARADTQYF. The DNA for the CDR3 is TGTGCCAGCTCACCTCCCGAGGGGGCCCGGGCAGATACGCAGTATTTT.

This clonotype was seen many times. J is TRBJ2-3 and V is TRBV12-3 or TRBV12-4; 9 positions agree with TRBD1. The CDR3 spans 13 residues. J was trimmed by 6 bases and V by 5 bases; bases with no gene match: 3. CDR3 coding DNA: TGTGCCAGCAGTGGGACAGGGACGGATACGCAGTATTTT. This sequence encodes CASSGTGTDTQYF.

Turning to this clonotype: The junction departs from the called germline gene at one end, perhaps through a read error. The genes are TRBV3-1 and TRBJ2-1; 9 bases agree with TRBD2. Germline-derived CDR1 and CDR2 are LGHDT and YNNKEL (reference sequence). The CDR3 covers 19 residues. The CDR3 DNA reads TGTGCCATCAGCCAAGGATCTCGGCTAGCGGGATTCTCCTACAATGAGCAGTTCTTC. Translated: CAISQGSRLAGFSYNEQFF.

This clonotype was counted at least ten times. A read error may account for a junction end that differs from germline. This chain connects TRBV7-6 to TRBJ1-6; D uncertain. The CDR3 consists of 15 residues. Germline values: CDR1 SGHVS, CDR2 FNYEAQ. CDR3 nucleotides: TGTGCCAGCAGCGTAGCACCGGACGGTAATTCACCCCTCCACTTT. Its translation: CASSVAPDGNSPLHF. Full variable domain (outside the CDR3, taken from reference TRBV7-6 and TRBJ1-6): GAGVSQSPRYKVTKRGQDVALRCDPISGHVSLYWYRQALGQGPEFLTYFNYEAQQDKSGLPNDRFSAERPEGSISTLTIQRTEQRDSAMYRCASSVAPDGNSPLHFGNGTRLTVT.

This clonotype was observed a single time. This may come from a read error, since a much larger clone is one base off. The DNA for the CDR3 is TGTGCCAGCACCCCCAAATGGGAGGAGGGCGGAAATGAGCAGTTCTTC. The encoded protein is CASTPKWEEGGNEQFF. The chain is built from TRBV12-3 or TRBV12-4 and TRBJ2-1, with TRBD2 as a possible D gene (6 bases). The germline V and J ends were trimmed by 7 bases and 7 bases, with 23 bases remaining between them. This CDR3 region has 16 residues.

The V and J genes are TRBV7-8 and TRBJ2-7; D is uncertain. Trimming removed 1 base from V and 6 bases from J, with 13 bases in between. Germline CDR1 is SGHVS and CDR2 is FQNEAQ. CDR3 length: 14 amino acids. In DNA, the CDR3 is TGTGCCAGCAGCTTAGTGCTTGGTAGGGCCGAGCAGTACTTC. Translation gives CASSLVLGRAEQYF.

This clonotype was observed a single time. The gene calls are TRBV11-2 and TRBJ2-7; TRBD2 matches at 10 bases. Trimming removed 5 bases from V and 4 bases from J; junction bases left unmatched: 5. The germline V gene has CDR1 SGHAT and CDR2 FQNNGV. The CDR3 has 14 amino acids. The DNA for the CDR3 is TGTGCCAGCAGCAGGGGACTAGCGCTATACGAGCAGTACTTC. It translates to CASSRGLALYEQYF.

In the case of this clonotype: This could be a read error, since a much larger clone is one nucleotide away. The chain is built from TRBV6-2 or TRBV6-3 and TRBJ2-7; the D is unclear. The CDR3 totals 13 residues. Germline CDR1 is MNHEY and CDR2 is SVGEGT. With 8 bases removed from V and 6 bases from J, the gap between germline ends came to 17 bases. Written as DNA, the CDR3 is TGTGCCAGCCAAGCCGGACGTACTTCCGAGCAGTACTTC. This gives the protein CASQAGRTSEQYF.

CDR3 sequence: CASRRGAAERNTGELFF. The CDR3 region has the DNA TGTGCCAGCAGAAGGGGGGCAGCGGAAAGGAACACCGGGGAGCTGTTTTTT. The rearrangement links TRBV25-1 to TRBJ2-2, with D perhaps given as TRBD1 or TRBD2 (6 bases each). The CDR3 loop spans 17 amino acids. Trimming stripped 6 bases from V and 1 base from J, with 18 bases between. Germline V gene sequence: CDR1 MGHDK, CDR2 SYGVNS.

This clonotype showed up just a few times. The V and J genes are TRBV27 and TRBJ2-7; the match to TRBD1 covers 7 bases. The CDR3 extends over 15 amino acids. The J segment lost 3 bases and the V segment lost 3 bases, leaving 8 bases of the junction unmatched. Per germline, CDR1 MNHEY and CDR2 SMNVEV (reference sequence). DNA for the CDR3: TGTGCCAGCAGTTTGAACTGGGGACAGTACTACGAGCAGTACTTC. Translation gives CASSLNWGQYYEQYF.

The table lists this clonotype with a few counts. The V and J genes are TRBV12-5 and TRBJ2-7; TRBD2 matches at 7 bases. The V and J ends lost 4 bases and 0 bases, in that order; junction bases with no gene match: 9. The CDR3 covers 16 residues. CDR1 LGHNT and CDR2 FRNRAP come from the germline V gene. CDR3 sequence reads: CASGSTSAVFSYEQYF. The CDR3, as DNA: TGTGCTAGTGGTTCAACTAGCGCCGTCTTCTCCTACGAGCAGTACTTC.

Comment on this clonotype: Just one base apart from a much larger clone, this may be a read error. This chain uses TRBV6-2 or TRBV6-3 with TRBJ1-1; a possible D gene is TRBD1 (6 bases). Germline CDR1 MNHEY, CDR2 SVGEGT. Trimming pared 5 bases from V and 5 bases from J, leaving 15 bases between. There are 14 residues in the CDR3. Here the CDR3 DNA reads TGTGCCAGCAGTAACCGGGGGGCGCAAACTGAAGCTTTCTTT. This encodes CASSNRGAQTEAFF.

The table lists this clonotype with many counts. The chain is built from TRBV3-1 and TRBJ2-3, with D perhaps TRBD1 or TRBD2 (5 bases each). This CDR3 is built from 15 residues. Between the trimmed V and J ends, which lost 1 base and 3 bases, there was a span of 11 bases. Germline V gene lookup returns CDR1 LGHDT and CDR2 YNNKEL (reference sequence). The chain's CDR3 is CASSQGGSGTDTQYF. Written as DNA, the CDR3 is TGTGCCAGCAGCCAAGGGGGGTCTGGTACAGATACGCAGTATTTT.

The rearrangement uses TRBV30 and TRBJ1-1; D unresolved. The CDR3 totals 11 residues. With 4 bases removed from V and 10 bases from J, the gap between germline ends came to 13 bases. Germline-derived CDR1 and CDR2 are GTSNPN and SVGIG (reference sequence). CDR3 DNA: TGTGCCTGGATTGGTGGTAACGTAGCTTTCTTT. This translates into CAWIGGNVAFF.

Only a few counts were recorded for this clonotype. The rearrangement joins TRBV15 to TRBJ2-7; D is tentatively TRBD1 or TRBD2 (5 bases each). Trimming removed 0 bases from V and 7 bases from J, with 13 bases in between. Per germline, CDR1 LNHNV and CDR2 YYDKDF (reference sequence). The CDR3 loop spans 14 amino acids. The CDR3 DNA reads TGTGCCACCAGCAGAGATGGTGGGGGTTATGAGCAGTACTTC. Its protein product is CATSRDGGGYEQYF.

This clonotype was detected many times. V and J are TRBV6-5 and TRBJ1-5; 7 nucleotides match TRBD1. The J segment lost 5 bases and the V segment lost 4 bases, leaving 2 bases of the junction unmatched. The CDR3 has 13 amino acids. Germline CDR1 MNHEY, CDR2 SVGAGI. This chain's CDR3 is CASSFRGDQPQHF. CDR3 sequence (DNA): TGTGCCAGCAGTTTCAGGGGGGATCAGCCCCAGCATTTT.

This clonotype was detected many times. The chain employs TRBV6-6 and TRBJ1-5; TRBD1 might be the D (6 bases). Germline V gives CDR1 MNHNY, CDR2 SVGAGI (reference sequence). CDR3 size: 17 residues. V gave up 5 bases and J gave up 0 bases, with 17 bases separating them. The CDR3 here is CASSLTPTGDSNQPQHF. The CDR3 bases are TGTGCCAGCAGTCTGACTCCGACAGGCGATAGCAATCAGCCCCAGCATTTT.

This clonotype was found once. This clone may be a read error of a much larger clone one base away. The chain has TRBV6-2 or TRBV6-3 and TRBJ2-3; tentative D call: TRBD2 (6 bases). Per germline, CDR1 MNHEY and CDR2 SVGEGT. The CDR3 covers 17 residues. CDR3 DNA sequence: TGTGCCAGCAGTTACGGAAAGCAGGGACTTAGCACAGGTACGCAGTATTTT. Amino acid sequence: CASSYGKQGLSTGTQYF.

About this clonotype: Likely a read error: the CDR3 ends without its conserved phenylalanine or tryptophan. This rearrangement joins TRBV11-1 to TRBJ2-1, with a tentative D call TRBD2 (6 bases). The germline V gene has CDR1 SGHAT and CDR2 FQDESV (reference sequence). Trimming took 1 base from V and 8 from J, leaving 9 bases between them. This CDR3 contains 13 residues. The CDR3 bases are TGTGCCAGCAGCTTAGGACTAGGGGATGAGCAGTTCTAC. It specifies CASSLGLGDEQFY.

This clonotype was counted ten times or more. The V and J genes are TRBV5-4 and TRBJ2-5; the match to TRBD2 covers 10 bases. Germline-derived CDR1 and CDR2 are SGHNT and YYREEE (reference sequence). Trimming took 5 bases from V and 3 from J; bases not matched to a gene: 4. CDR3 length equals 14 residues. The CDR3 DNA reads as TGTGCCAGCAGTACCGGGACTAGCGAAGAGACCCAGTACTTC. Translating it yields CASSTGTSEETQYF.